These T cell receptor beta chains were read from a single sample in a study of cytomegalovirus exposure and HLA in healthy donors. Libraries were prepared by immunoSEQ multiplex PCR; TCRdb keeps only in-frame clonotypes and omits some of them. The sample yields 150,000 to 200,000 clones, about 82% seen once. The sample consisted of PBMCs. The receptors were gathered from a man aged 25 to 45 in good health and CMV-seropositive. CDR3s include the opening cysteine and the closing phenylalanine or tryptophan. Fields, in order: CDR3 DNA, CDR3 protein, D gene, J gene, clone size, V gene, CDR3 length. D genes are given only for firm matches. Not every row has a clone size; where given, it reads once, few, many or a size class.

cdr3_nt: TGTGCCATCAGTGAGCCGGGACAGGGAGTGGGCGGAACTGAAGCTTTCTTT
cdr3_aa: CAISEPGQGVGGTEAFF
d_call: TRBD1
j_call: TRBJ1-1
clone_size: -
v_call: TRBV10-3
cdr3_length: 17

cdr3_nt: TGTGCCAGCAGCTCCACCCCAGGGGAGCTCTATGGCTACACCTTC
cdr3_aa: CASSSTPGELYGYTF
d_call: -
j_call: TRBJ1-2
clone_size: once
v_call: TRBV7-2
cdr3_length: 15

cdr3_nt: TGCGCCAGCAGCGAACAGGGTGACTATGGCTACACCTTC
cdr3_aa: CASSEQGDYGYTF
d_call: -
j_call: TRBJ1-2
clone_size: -
v_call: TRBV5-1
cdr3_length: 13

cdr3_nt: TGTGCCACCAGCAGGGAGAGATCGAACAGGGCATATTCCTACGAGCAGTACTTC
cdr3_aa: CATSRERSNRAYSYEQYF
d_call: -
j_call: TRBJ2-7
clone_size: few
v_call: TRBV15
cdr3_length: 18

cdr3_nt: TGTGCCAGCAGTTTGCAGGGTACGGGGGGATCACCCCTCCACTTT
cdr3_aa: CASSLQGTGGSPLHF
d_call: -
j_call: TRBJ1-6
clone_size: -
v_call: TRBV27
cdr3_length: 15

cdr3_nt: TGTGCCAGCAGCTACACCGGGACATACGAGCAGTACTTC
cdr3_aa: CASSYTGTYEQYF
d_call: -
j_call: TRBJ2-7
clone_size: -
v_call: TRBV7-9
cdr3_length: 13

cdr3_nt: TGCAGCGTTGAAGATACCTTAAGCGGGGGGCTAGGGGGAGAGCAGTTCTTC
cdr3_aa: CSVEDTLSGGLGGEQFF
d_call: TRBD2
j_call: TRBJ2-1
clone_size: -
v_call: TRBV29-1
cdr3_length: 17

cdr3_nt: TGTGCCAGCGCCGGACAACACAAACAAGAGACCCAGTACTTC
cdr3_aa: CASAGQHKQETQYF
d_call: -
j_call: TRBJ2-5
clone_size: -
v_call: TRBV19
cdr3_length: 14

cdr3_nt: TGCGCCAGCAGCCGAGTCGGACAGGGTTTCGCGGAACTGTTTTTT
cdr3_aa: CASSRVGQGFAELFF
d_call: TRBD1
j_call: TRBJ1-4
clone_size: once
v_call: TRBV4-1
cdr3_length: 15

cdr3_nt: TGTGCCAGCAGCTTAGATGAGGGGGGGCGGAACGAGCAGTACTTC
cdr3_aa: CASSLDEGGRNEQYF
d_call: -
j_call: TRBJ2-7
clone_size: -
v_call: TRBV11-2
cdr3_length: 15

cdr3_nt: TGTGCCAGCAGCTCCCGGGGGGTCCATTCACCCCTCCACTTT
cdr3_aa: CASSSRGVHSPLHF
d_call: -
j_call: TRBJ1-6
clone_size: -
v_call: TRBV7-2
cdr3_length: 14

cdr3_nt: TGCGCCAGCAGATCCATACCGGGACAGGGAATCCACGAGCAGTACTTC
cdr3_aa: CASRSIPGQGIHEQYF
d_call: TRBD1
j_call: TRBJ2-7
clone_size: -
v_call: TRBV4-1
cdr3_length: 16

cdr3_nt: TGTGCCAGCATTCACCTCCGGGGGGGGGAAACTGAAGCTTTCTTT
cdr3_aa: CASIHLRGGETEAFF
d_call: -
j_call: TRBJ1-1
clone_size: once
v_call: TRBV6-5
cdr3_length: 15

cdr3_nt: TGTGCCACCAGCAGAGCAGGGGGGTCAACTCCAGTCTACACCTTC
cdr3_aa: CATSRAGGSTPVYTF
d_call: TRBD1
j_call: TRBJ1-2
clone_size: -
v_call: TRBV15
cdr3_length: 15

cdr3_nt: TGTGCCAGCAGCCCTGTGACCGGGACAGGGGGCTCACCCCTCCACTTT
cdr3_aa: CASSPVTGTGGSPLHF
d_call: TRBD1
j_call: TRBJ1-6
clone_size: -
v_call: TRBV7-9
cdr3_length: 16

cdr3_nt: TGTGCCAGCAGCTTAACAGGGGATGATACGCAGTATTTT
cdr3_aa: CASSLTGDDTQYF
d_call: TRBD1
j_call: TRBJ2-3
clone_size: -
v_call: TRBV7-9
cdr3_length: 13

cdr3_nt: TGTGCCACCCGAGGAGGTGGGACAGGGAAATTTGGCAATCAGCCCCAGCATTTT
cdr3_aa: CATRGGGTGKFGNQPQHF
d_call: TRBD1
j_call: TRBJ1-5
clone_size: -
v_call: TRBV19
cdr3_length: 18

cdr3_nt: TGTGCCAGCAGCTTAGCGCAAGGGGGCCAAGCTTTCTTT
cdr3_aa: CASSLAQGGQAFF
d_call: TRBD1
j_call: TRBJ1-1
clone_size: -
v_call: TRBV7-2
cdr3_length: 13

cdr3_nt: TGTGCTAGTGGTTTAGAAAGGGCGGGCTATGGCTACACCTTC
cdr3_aa: CASGLERAGYGYTF
d_call: -
j_call: TRBJ1-2
clone_size: once
v_call: TRBV12-5
cdr3_length: 14

cdr3_nt: TGTGCCAGCAGTTCCCCCCGGACAGGGAGGGATTCACCCCTCCACTTT
cdr3_aa: CASSSPRTGRDSPLHF
d_call: TRBD1
j_call: TRBJ1-6
clone_size: -
v_call: TRBV27
cdr3_length: 16

cdr3_nt: TGTGCCAGCAGTGGACTAGCGGGGGGGAGGGAGACCCAGTACTTC
cdr3_aa: CASSGLAGGRETQYF
d_call: TRBD2
j_call: TRBJ2-5
clone_size: -
v_call: TRBV2
cdr3_length: 15

cdr3_nt: TGCGCCAGCAGAGGGGCCTCCTACGAGCAGTACTTC
cdr3_aa: CASRGASYEQYF
d_call: -
j_call: TRBJ2-7
clone_size: -
v_call: TRBV4-1
cdr3_length: 12

cdr3_nt: TGCAGCGTTACCGGGACTAGCGGGGGGGCCGGGGAGCTGTTTTTT
cdr3_aa: CSVTGTSGGAGELFF
d_call: TRBD2
j_call: TRBJ2-2
clone_size: -
v_call: TRBV29-1
cdr3_length: 15

cdr3_nt: TGTGCCACCAGCAACCGGGGCCAAGAGACCCAGTACTTC
cdr3_aa: CATSNRGQETQYF
d_call: -
j_call: TRBJ2-5
clone_size: -
v_call: TRBV15
cdr3_length: 13

cdr3_nt: TGTGCCAGTAGTGCGAACAGGGGGGCCGGGGCCAAAAACATTCAGTACTTC
cdr3_aa: CASSANRGAGAKNIQYF
d_call: TRBD1
j_call: TRBJ2-4
clone_size: -
v_call: TRBV19
cdr3_length: 17

cdr3_nt: TGCGCCAGCACCTTGCCACTTCTGAATATGCTGGGACAGGGGGTCTACGAGCAGTACTTC
cdr3_aa: CASTLPLLNMLGQGVYEQYF
d_call: TRBD1
j_call: TRBJ2-7
clone_size: -
v_call: TRBV23-1
cdr3_length: 20

cdr3_nt: TGTGCCAGCGAGGGGGCTACCTACGAGCAGTACTTC
cdr3_aa: CASEGATYEQYF
d_call: TRBD1
j_call: TRBJ2-7
clone_size: -
v_call: TRBV6-1
cdr3_length: 12

cdr3_nt: TGTGCCAGCAGCCTCCAAGGAGGCACTGAAGCTTTCTTT
cdr3_aa: CASSLQGGTEAFF
d_call: -
j_call: TRBJ1-1
clone_size: -
v_call: TRBV14
cdr3_length: 13

cdr3_nt: TGTGCCTGGAGGTACCGGGACAGGGCTATGAACACTGAAGCTTTCTTT
cdr3_aa: CAWRYRDRAMNTEAFF
d_call: TRBD1
j_call: TRBJ1-1
clone_size: -
v_call: TRBV30
cdr3_length: 16

cdr3_nt: TGTGCCAGCAGCTCCCTGACTAGCGGGGGGCTTAACGAGCAGTACTTC
cdr3_aa: CASSSLTSGGLNEQYF
d_call: TRBD2
j_call: TRBJ2-7
clone_size: once
v_call: TRBV7-6
cdr3_length: 16

cdr3_nt: TGTGCCAGTAGTATTAAACAGGGGGCCTCTATGAACACTGAAGCTTTCTTT
cdr3_aa: CASSIKQGASMNTEAFF
d_call: TRBD1
j_call: TRBJ1-1
clone_size: -
v_call: TRBV19
cdr3_length: 17

cdr3_nt: TGTGCCAGCAGCCAAGATATTGGGACAGGGGGCTACGAGCAGTACTTC
cdr3_aa: CASSQDIGTGGYEQYF
d_call: TRBD1
j_call: TRBJ2-7
clone_size: many
v_call: TRBV4-2
cdr3_length: 16